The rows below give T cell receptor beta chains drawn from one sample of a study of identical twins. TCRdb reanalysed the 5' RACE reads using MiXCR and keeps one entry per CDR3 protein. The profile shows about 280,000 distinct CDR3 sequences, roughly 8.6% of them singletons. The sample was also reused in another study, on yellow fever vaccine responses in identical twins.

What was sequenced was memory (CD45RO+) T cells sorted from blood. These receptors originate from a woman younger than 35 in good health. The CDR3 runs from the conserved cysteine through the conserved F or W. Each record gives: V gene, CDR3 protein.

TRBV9,CASSAKGTGTNYGYTF
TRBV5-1,CASSPGLAGNTDTQYF
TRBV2,CASSEAVTGVSNQPQHF
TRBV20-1,CSASVSGKSYNEQFF
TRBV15,CATSRGEGTSGTDTQYF
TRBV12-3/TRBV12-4,CASSLTTEQFF
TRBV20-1,CSARFSGGDLETQYF
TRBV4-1,CASSPGDLKGGRGSYNEQFF
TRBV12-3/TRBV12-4,CASSRTGFQETQYF
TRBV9,CASSVAHSPTGELFF
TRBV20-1,CSAREGGETQYF
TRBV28,CASSSTQEANYGYTF
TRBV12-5,CASGLVPRTNTDTQYF
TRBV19,CATLQQGAAEAFF
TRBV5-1,CASTRSGTGSYNEQFF
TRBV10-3,CAISDGRGQETQYF
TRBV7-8,CASSLKASGGAYPHEQFF
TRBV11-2,CASSFRTGLGGSSYNEQFF
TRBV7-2,CASSDRVRMQETQYF
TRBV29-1,CSVRLGSYNEQFF
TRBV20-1,CSALRTGQETQYF
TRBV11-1,CASSLGTSADTQYF
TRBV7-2,CASTKGGGNYGYTF
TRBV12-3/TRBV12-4,CASRTHRAEAFF
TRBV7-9,CASSLTSGLLEQYF
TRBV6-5,CASSYSRQGDSPLHF
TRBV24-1,CATSDGKGSSYEQYF
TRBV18,CASSPVAGIAEKLFF
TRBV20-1,CSASSSGPSTDTQYF
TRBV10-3,CAISETRGAVEQYF
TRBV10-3,CAIRPEAGPGELFF
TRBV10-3,CAISEDRNYGYTF
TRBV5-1,CASRRGDSNQPQHF
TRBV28,CASSSPQGIYNEQFF
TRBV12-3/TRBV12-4,CASSLVGTDTQYF
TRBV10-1,CASSDRVETGELFF
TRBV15,CATSRDKVVGELFF
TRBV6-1,CASGRNEKLFF
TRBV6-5,CASSYSGSREKLFF
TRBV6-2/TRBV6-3,CASSTTDYSGRAFSYNEQFF
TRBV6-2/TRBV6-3,CASSWASGLYKNIQYF